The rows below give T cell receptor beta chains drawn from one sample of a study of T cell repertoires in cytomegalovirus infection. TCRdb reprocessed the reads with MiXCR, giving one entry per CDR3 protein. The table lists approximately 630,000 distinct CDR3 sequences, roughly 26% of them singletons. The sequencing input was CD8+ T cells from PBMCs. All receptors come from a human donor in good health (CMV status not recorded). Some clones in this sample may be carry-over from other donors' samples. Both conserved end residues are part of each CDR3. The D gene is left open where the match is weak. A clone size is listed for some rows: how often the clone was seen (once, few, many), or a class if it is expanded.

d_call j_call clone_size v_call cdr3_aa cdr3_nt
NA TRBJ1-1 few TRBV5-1 CAGREAGNTEAFF TGCGCCGGGAGGGAGGCTGGGAACACTGAAGCTTTCTTT
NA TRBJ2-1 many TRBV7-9 CASSLDRARGFYNEQFF TGTGCCAGCAGCTTAGATCGGGCGAGGGGGTTTTACAATGAGCAGTTCTTC
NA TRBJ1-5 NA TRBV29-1 CSVVAGNQPQHF TGCAGCGTGGTGGCAGGCAATCAGCCCCAGCATTTT
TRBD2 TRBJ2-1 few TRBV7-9 CASSRGGAPSYNEQFF TGTGCCAGCAGCCGCGGGGGGGCCCCTTCGTACAATGAGCAGTTCTTC
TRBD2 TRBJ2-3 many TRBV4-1 CASSQPSGTSGIADTQYF TGCGCCAGCAGCCAACCGTCCGGGACTAGCGGGATCGCAGATACGCAGTATTTT
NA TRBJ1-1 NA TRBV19 CASSFRREWAEAFF TGTGCCAGTAGTTTCCGACGGGAGTGGGCTGAAGCTTTCTTT
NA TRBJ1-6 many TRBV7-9 CASSLFRGADSPLHF TGTGCCAGCAGCTTATTTCGGGGGGCGGATTCACCCCTCCACTTT
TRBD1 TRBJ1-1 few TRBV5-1 CASSLDDRVSEAFF TGCGCCAGCAGCTTGGATGACAGGGTTTCTGAAGCTTTCTTT
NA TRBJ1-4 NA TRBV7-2 CASSLSTGHLFEKLFF TGTGCCAGCAGCTTATCGACAGGACACTTATTTGAAAAACTGTTTTTT
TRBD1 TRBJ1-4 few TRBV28 CASRPRGRVEKLFF TGTGCCAGCAGACCCAGGGGGCGCGTTGAAAAACTGTTTTTT
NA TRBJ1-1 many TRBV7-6 CASSLAVSTEAFF TGTGCCAGCAGCTTAGCCGTATCCACTGAAGCTTTCTTT
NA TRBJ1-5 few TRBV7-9 CASSPTGDLPNQPQHF TGTGCCAGCAGCCCTACAGGCGACCTACCGAATCAGCCCCAGCATTTT
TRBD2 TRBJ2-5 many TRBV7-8 CASSSLAVQETQYF TGTGCCAGCAGCTCTCTAGCGGTTCAAGAGACCCAGTACTTC
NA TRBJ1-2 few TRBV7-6 CASSRDLANYGYTF TGTGCCAGCAGCCGGGACCTTGCTAACTATGGCTACACCTTC
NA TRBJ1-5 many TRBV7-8 CASSLARTDGQPQHF TGTGCCAGCAGCTTAGCGCGTACTGATGGGCAGCCCCAGCATTTT
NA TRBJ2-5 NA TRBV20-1 CSARSGKSSKETQYF TGCAGTGCTAGATCTGGGAAGAGTAGCAAAGAGACCCAGTACTTC
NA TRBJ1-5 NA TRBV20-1 CSASVQGPGNQPQHF TGCAGTGCTAGCGTCCAGGGACCCGGCAATCAGCCCCAGCATTTT
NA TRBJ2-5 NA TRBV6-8 CASSYDEETQYF TGTGCCAGCAGTTACGATGAAGAGACCCAGTACTTC
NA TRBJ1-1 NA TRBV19 CASSTPGRLANTEAFF TGTGCCAGTAGTACCCCGGGACGCCTGGCGAACACTGAAGCTTTCTTT
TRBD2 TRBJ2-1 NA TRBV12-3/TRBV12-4 CASSFTSERTYNEQFF TGTGCCAGCAGTTTCACTAGCGAGCGAACCTACAATGAGCAGTTCTTC
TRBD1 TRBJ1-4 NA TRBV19 CASSTIQGFEEKLFF TGTGCCAGTAGTACAATACAGGGGTTCGAGGAAAAACTGTTTTTT
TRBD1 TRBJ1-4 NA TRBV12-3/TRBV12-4 CASSFGTETGEHEKLFF TGTGCCAGCAGTTTTGGGACCGAGACAGGGGAGCATGAAAAACTGTTTTTT
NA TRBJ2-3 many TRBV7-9 CASSPPPSDTQYF TGTGCCAGCAGCCCTCCGCCCTCGGATACGCAGTATTTT
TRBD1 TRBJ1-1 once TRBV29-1 CSVVGEGQMNTEAFF TGCAGCGTTGTGGGGGAGGGACAGATGAACACTGAAGCTTTCTTT
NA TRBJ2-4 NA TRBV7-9 CASSYPGLGGAKNIQYF TGTGCCAGCAGCTACCCGGGACTCGGAGGGGCCAAAAACATTCAGTACTTC
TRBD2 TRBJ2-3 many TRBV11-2 CASQIKRTSGRGKPDTQYF TGTGCCAGCCAAATTAAAAGGACGAGCGGGAGGGGGAAACCAGATACGCAGTATTTT
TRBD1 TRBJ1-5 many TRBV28 CASSLNKEGALRGNQPQHF TGTGCCAGCAGTTTAAATAAGGAGGGGGCGCTTAGGGGCAATCAGCCCCAGCATTTT
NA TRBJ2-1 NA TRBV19 CASTQGIQEQFF TGTGCCAGTACCCAGGGAATTCAGGAGCAGTTCTTC
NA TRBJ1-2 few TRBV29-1 CSVPSERGGYTF TGCAGCGTGCCATCCGAAAGGGGTGGCTACACCTTC
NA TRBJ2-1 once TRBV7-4 CANSLERDEQFF TGTGCCAACAGCTTAGAGAGGGATGAGCAGTTCTTC
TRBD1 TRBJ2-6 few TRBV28 CASSRPGTGPGANVLTF TGTGCCAGCAGCCGTCCCGGGACAGGGCCCGGGGCCAACGTCCTGACTTTC
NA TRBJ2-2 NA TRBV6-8 CASSYWLTNTGELVF TGTGCCAGCAGTTACTGGCTAACGAACACCGGGGAGCTGGTTTTT
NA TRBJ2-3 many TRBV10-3 CAISDHGDGEDTQYF TGTGCCATCAGCGATCACGGGGATGGAGAAGATACGCAGTATTTT
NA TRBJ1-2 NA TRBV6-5 CAGSSAGFNYGYTF TGTGCCGGCAGTTCCGCAGGGTTTAACTATGGCTACACCTTC
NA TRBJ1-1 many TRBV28 CASSSDTEAFF TGTGCCAGCAGTTCTGACACTGAAGCTTTCTTT
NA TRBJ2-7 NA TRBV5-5 CASTNGGYAHEQYF TGTGCCAGCACCAATGGGGGATATGCCCACGAGCAGTACTTC
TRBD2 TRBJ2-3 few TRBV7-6 CASSKIAGGSTDTQYF TGTGCCAGCAGTAAAATAGCGGGGGGCTCCACAGATACGCAGTATTTT
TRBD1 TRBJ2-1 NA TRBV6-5 CASRPGTGGGNEQFF TGTGCCAGCAGACCCGGGACAGGGGGAGGCAATGAGCAGTTCTTC
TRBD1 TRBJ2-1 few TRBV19 CASSIQGAQYNEQFF TGTGCCAGTAGTATCCAGGGGGCGCAGTACAATGAGCAGTTCTTC
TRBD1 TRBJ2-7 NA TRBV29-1 CSVEDPGTGLYEQYF TGCAGCGTTGAAGATCCCGGGACAGGGCTATACGAGCAGTACTTC
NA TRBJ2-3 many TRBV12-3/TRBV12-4 CASSLKGTDTQYF TGTGCCAGCAGTTTAAAGGGAACAGATACGCAGTATTTT
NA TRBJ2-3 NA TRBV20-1 CSARDRRGLVGDTQYF TGCAGTGCTAGAGATCGGCGGGGCCTCGTGGGCGATACGCAGTATTTT
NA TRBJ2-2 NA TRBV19 CASSIEGAYTGELFF TGTGCCAGTAGTATAGAAGGGGCTTACACCGGGGAGCTGTTTTTT
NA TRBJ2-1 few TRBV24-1 CATRAAASNEQFF TGTGCCACCAGAGCCGCCGCGAGCAATGAGCAGTTCTTC
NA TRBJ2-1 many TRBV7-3 CASSLLGGEYNEQFF TGTGCCAGCAGCTTATTAGGGGGAGAGTACAATGAGCAGTTCTTC
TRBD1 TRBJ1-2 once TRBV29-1 CSVEGQGTSRKGYTF TGCAGCGTTGAGGGACAGGGGACCTCTAGGAAGGGCTACACCTTC
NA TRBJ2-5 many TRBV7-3 CGHRSQETQYF TGTGGGCACAGGAGCCAAGAGACCCAGTACTTC
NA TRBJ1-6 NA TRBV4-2 CASSQDLLGPYSSYNSPLHF TGTGCCAGCAGCCAAGATCTGCTAGGACCTTATAGCTCCTATAATTCACCCCTCCACTTT
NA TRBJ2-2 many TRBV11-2 CASSWGQNTGELFF TGTGCCAGCAGCTGGGGACAGAACACCGGGGAGCTGTTTTTT
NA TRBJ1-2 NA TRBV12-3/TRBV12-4 CASSLGGASNYGYTF TGTGCCAGCAGTTTAGGGGGGGCCTCTAACTATGGCTACACCTTC
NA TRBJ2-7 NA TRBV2 CASMGLTPYF TGTGCCAGCATGGGGTTGACACCGTACTTC
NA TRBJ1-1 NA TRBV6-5 CASSIGTSGLLDTEAFF TGTGCCAGCAGCATCGGGACATCTGGACTATTAGACACTGAAGCTTTCTTT
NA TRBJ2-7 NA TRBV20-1 CSARVPPFHYEQYF TGCAGTGCTAGAGTTCCGCCATTCCACTACGAGCAGTACTTC
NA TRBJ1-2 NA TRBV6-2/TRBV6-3 CASMSGYGYTF TGTGCCAGCATGAGCGGCTATGGCTACACCTTC